This T cell receptor beta chain was documented in a study of control samples from healthy donors and cancer patients. Data came from immunoSEQ multiplex PCR; TCRdb stores just in-frame clones and leaves some out. The repertoire consists of some 130,000 clones, with about 94% occurring once and the leading ten covering around 3.6%. Germline V lookup: CDR1 MNHEY, CDR2 SMNVEV (reference sequence). The V end was cut by 3 bases, the J end by 3 bases, with 6 bases between. The CDR3 sequence is 13 residues long. The V and J genes are TRBV27 and TRBJ1-5; D is unresolved. The sequencing sample was made of blood. The sequence was collected from a man younger than 40 in good health. This chain's CDR3 is CASSLAPNQPQHF. CDR3 bases: TGTGCCAGCAGTTTGGCGCCCAATCAGCCCCAGCATTTT.